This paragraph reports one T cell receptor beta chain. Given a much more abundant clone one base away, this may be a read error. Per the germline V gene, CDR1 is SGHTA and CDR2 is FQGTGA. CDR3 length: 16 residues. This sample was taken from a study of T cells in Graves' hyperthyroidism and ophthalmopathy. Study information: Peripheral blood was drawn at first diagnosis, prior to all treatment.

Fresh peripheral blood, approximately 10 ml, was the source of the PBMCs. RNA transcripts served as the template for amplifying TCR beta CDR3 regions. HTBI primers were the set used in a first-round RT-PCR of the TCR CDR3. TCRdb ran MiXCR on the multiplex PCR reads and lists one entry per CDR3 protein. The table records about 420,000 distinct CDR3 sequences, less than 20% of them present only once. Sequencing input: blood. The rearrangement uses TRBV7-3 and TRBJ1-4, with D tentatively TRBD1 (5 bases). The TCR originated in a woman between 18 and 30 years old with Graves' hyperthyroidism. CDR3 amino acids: CASSLTGPGTNEKLSF. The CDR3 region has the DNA TGTGCCAGCAGCTTAACCGGGCCCGGGACTAATGAAAAACTGTCTTTT.